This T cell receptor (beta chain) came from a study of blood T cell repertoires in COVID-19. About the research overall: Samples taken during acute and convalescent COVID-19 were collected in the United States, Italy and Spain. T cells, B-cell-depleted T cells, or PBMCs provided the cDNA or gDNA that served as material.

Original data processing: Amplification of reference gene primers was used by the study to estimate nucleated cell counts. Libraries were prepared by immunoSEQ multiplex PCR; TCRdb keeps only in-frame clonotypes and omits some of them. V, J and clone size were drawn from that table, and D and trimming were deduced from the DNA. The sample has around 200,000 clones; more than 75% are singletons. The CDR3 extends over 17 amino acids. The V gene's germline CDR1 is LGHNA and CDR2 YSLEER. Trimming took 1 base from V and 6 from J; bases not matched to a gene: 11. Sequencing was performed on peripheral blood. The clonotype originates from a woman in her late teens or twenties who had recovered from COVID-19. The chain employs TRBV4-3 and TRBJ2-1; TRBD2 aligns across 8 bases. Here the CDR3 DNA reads TGCGCCAGCAGCCAAGCAATGAAAGCGGGAGTTAGCAATGAGCAGTTCTTC. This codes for CASSQAMKAGVSNEQFF.